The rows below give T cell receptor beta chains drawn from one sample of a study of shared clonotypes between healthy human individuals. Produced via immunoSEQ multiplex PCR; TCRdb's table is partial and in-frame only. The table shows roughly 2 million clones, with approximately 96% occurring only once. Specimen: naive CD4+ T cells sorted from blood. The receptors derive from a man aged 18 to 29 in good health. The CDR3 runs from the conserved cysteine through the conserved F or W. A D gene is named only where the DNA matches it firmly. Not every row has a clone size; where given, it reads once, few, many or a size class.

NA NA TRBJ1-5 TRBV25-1 CASSEYFRPWGSNQPQHF
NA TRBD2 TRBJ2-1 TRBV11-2 CASSLNSGELNEQFF
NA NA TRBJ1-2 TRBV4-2 CASSQDWDANYGYTF
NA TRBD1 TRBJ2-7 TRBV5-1 CASSSTIWAKDRWRTYEQYF
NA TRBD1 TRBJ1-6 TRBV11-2 CASTQGAAGGVNSPLHF
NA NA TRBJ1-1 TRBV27 CASSLSGRNTEAFF
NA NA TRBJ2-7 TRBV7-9 CASSLATVRGQYF
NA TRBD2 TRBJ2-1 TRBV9 CASTVLGLAGFNEQFF
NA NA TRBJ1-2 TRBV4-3 CASSQEMGANYGYTF
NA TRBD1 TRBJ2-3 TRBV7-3 CASSLQGTGTDTQYF
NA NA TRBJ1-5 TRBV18 CASSPQGINQPQHF
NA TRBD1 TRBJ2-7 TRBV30 CAWNRGLSGEQYF
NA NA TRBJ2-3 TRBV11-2 CASSLAGISTDTQYF
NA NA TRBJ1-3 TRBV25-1 CASSELGIGSSGNTIYF
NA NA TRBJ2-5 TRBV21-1 CASSKARNQETQYF
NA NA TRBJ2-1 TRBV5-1 CASSTASFDEQFF
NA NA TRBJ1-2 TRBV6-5 CASTRQGRHNYGYTF
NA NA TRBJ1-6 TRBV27 CASSLSTTYSPLHF
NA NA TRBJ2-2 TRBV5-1 CASSFGYTGELFF
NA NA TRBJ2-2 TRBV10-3 CVAQGNTGELFF
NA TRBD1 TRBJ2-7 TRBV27 CASSRLGTVNSYEQYF
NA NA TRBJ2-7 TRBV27 CASSRDGAYEQYF
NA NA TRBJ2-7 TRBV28 CASSPGELGSYEQYF
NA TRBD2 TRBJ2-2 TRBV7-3 CASSSGLAGALNTGELFF
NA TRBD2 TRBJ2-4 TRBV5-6 CASSFDSGTFIQYF
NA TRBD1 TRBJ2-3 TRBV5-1 CASSFNYRGSTDTQYF
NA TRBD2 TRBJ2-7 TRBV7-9 CASSFPRGGMWEQYF
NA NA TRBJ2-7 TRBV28 CASTTPAGPYEQYF
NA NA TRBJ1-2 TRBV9 CASSVEWSAFGYGYTF
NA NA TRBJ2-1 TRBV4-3 CASSQDGPRRQFF
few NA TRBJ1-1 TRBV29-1 CSANSDMNTEAFF
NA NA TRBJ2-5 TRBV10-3 CAIGVYQETQYF
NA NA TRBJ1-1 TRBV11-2 CASSLSTGFTEAFF
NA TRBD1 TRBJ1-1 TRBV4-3 CASSYTTGRPEAFF
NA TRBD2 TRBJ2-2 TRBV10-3 CATVSGMNTGELFF
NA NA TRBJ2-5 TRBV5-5 CASSLGEWGPKQTQYF
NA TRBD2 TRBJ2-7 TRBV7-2 CASSRLAGAPHEQYF
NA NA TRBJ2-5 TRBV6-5 CASRGPTTQYF
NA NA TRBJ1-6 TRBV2 CASGPRDGDNSPLHF
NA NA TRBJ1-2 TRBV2 CASSGGVGYGYTF